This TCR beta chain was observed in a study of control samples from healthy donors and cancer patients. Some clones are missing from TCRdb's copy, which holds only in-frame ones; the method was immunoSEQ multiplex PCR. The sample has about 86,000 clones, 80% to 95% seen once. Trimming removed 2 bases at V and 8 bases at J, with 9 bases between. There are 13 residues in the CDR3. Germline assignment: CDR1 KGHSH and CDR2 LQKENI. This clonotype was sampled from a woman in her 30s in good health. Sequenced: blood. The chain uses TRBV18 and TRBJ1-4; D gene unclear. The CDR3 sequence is CASSPGIEEKLFF. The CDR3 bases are TGTGCCAGCTCACCAGGGATTGAGGAAAAACTGTTTTTT.